The clone carrying this TCR beta chain was recorded a few times. The antigen remains unidentified. The CDR3 totals 15 residues. V lost 1 base to trimming and J lost 3 bases, with 12 bases between them. Time point denoted: pre-sensitization, week 0. Noted treatment: therapeutic diphenylcyclopropenone sensitization with weekly scalp DPC. This entry is derived from a study of human T cells and chemical hapten exposure. Study-wide results and limits: Those TCRs sitting above 1 in 1000 frequency stayed the same with DPC sensitization. Clustering by CDR3 similarity yielded significantly more large clusters from expanded TCRs than controls.

TCRdb reprocessed the RACE reads via MiXCR and lists one record per CDR3 protein. This table holds 380,000 or so distinct CDR3 sequences, 4.5% to 5.5% found once. The chain uses TRBV12-3 or TRBV12-4 and TRBJ1-2; D is possibly TRBD1 (6 bases). Sequencing was performed on whole blood, taken in connection with sensitization to the hapten diphenylcyclopropenone (DPC). This clonotype originated in a woman aged 18-30 years with alopecia areata. Some clones in this sample may be carry-over from other donors' samples. The CDR3 here is CASSLGVRGHYGYTF. The CDR3 DNA reads as TGTGCCAGCAGTTTAGGGGTCAGGGGCCACTATGGCTACACCTTC.